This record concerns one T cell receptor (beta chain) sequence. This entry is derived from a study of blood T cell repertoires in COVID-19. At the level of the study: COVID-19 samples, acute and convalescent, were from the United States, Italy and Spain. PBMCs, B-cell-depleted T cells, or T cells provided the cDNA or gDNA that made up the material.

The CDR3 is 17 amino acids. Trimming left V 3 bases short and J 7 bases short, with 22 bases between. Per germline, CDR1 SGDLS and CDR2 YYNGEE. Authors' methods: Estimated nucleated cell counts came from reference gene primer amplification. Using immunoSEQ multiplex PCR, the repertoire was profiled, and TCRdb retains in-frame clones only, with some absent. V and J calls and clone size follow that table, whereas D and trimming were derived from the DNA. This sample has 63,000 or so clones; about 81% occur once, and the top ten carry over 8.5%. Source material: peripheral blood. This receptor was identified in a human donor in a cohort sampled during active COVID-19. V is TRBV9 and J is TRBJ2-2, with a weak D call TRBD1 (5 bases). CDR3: CASSGGLTVARGGELFF. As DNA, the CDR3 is TGTGCCAGCAGCGGGGGATTGACAGTCGCAAGGGGCGGGGAGCTGTTTTTT.